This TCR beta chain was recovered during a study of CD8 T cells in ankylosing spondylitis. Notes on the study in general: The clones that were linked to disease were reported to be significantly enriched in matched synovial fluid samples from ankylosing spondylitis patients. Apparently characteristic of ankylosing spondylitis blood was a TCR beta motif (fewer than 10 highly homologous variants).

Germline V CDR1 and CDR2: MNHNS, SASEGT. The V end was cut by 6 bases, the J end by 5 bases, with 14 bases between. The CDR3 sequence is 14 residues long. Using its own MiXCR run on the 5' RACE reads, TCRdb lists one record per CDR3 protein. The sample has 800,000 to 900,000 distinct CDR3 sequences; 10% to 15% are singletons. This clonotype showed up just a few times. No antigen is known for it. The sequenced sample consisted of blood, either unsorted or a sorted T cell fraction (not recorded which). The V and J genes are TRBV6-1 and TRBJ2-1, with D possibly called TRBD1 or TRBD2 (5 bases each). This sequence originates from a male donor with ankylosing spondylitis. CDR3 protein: CASRGDYNDNEQFF. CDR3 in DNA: TGTGCCAGCAGGGGGGATTACAATGACAATGAGCAGTTCTTC.